This entry features one TCR beta chain sequence. Antigen unknown. The J segment lost 8 bases and the V segment lost 0 bases, leaving 9 bases of the junction unmatched. CDR3 length: 15 residues. The entry originates in a study of PD-1 blockade in classical Hodgkin lymphoma. As for the study in general: Patients received nivolumab 3 mg/kg intravenously every 2 weeks. Study-wide results and limits: Healthy donors were reported to have higher baseline TCR diversity than newly diagnosed patients. Exclusion was the outcome for patients who began nivolumab under 1 year after ASCT.

No patient escaped relapse after autologous stem cell transplantation, and brentuximab vedotin exposure varied. Clones were read by immunoSEQ multiplex PCR, and TCRdb kept only the in-frame ones, dropping some. Counted here are 9,500 to 10,000 clones, roughly 90% occurring once; the ten biggest clones make up around 14%. The receptor's source is a human donor with classical Hodgkin lymphoma. Source: peripheral blood mononuclear cells (PBMCs), taken at baseline. The chain is built from TRBV23-1 and TRBJ1-2, with TRBD1 matching over 7 bases. TRBV23-1 is an ORF for which the function is uncertain. CDR3 region: CASSQSARGGHGYTF. DNA for the CDR3: TGCGCCAGCAGTCAATCAGCCAGGGGGGGGCACGGCTACACCTTC.